This T cell receptor (beta chain) was sequenced in a study of technical replicates of blood from several donors (dated by TCRdb to about 2017). The germline V and J ends show losses of 8 bases and 1 base respectively, and no gene match explains 9 bases of the junction. The germline V gene encodes CDR1 SEHNR and CDR2 FQNEAQ (reference sequence). The CDR3 goes from the cysteine to the phenylalanine over 15 residues. Left in the record is the CDR3 DNA by itself, 45 bases read in frame from the first base. Only a few counts were recorded for this clone. Its target antigen remains unknown. Base qualities were left out, and no much larger clone turns up one base away. The library was built by means of the immunoSEQ multiplex PCR assay. As stored in TCRdb, this immuneACCESS dataset retains in-frame rearrangements with V and J assigned. A fraction of the clones does not appear; measured against another copy, unresolved V genes explain less than half of the discrepancy, and the remainder lacks a known reason. This sample lists about 82,000 clones; about 91% were detected once. About 0.4% of the sample belongs to the ten largest clones.

Sequences were obtained from T cells isolated from PBMCs. The V gene is TRBV7-9 and the J gene is TRBJ1-1; 8 bases in the middle match TRBD1. The clonotype was recovered from a human donor in good health. The CDR3 in this case is CASPVGQGPNTEAFF. The DNA is TGTGCCAGCCCTGTCGGACAGGGACCGAACACTGAAGCTTTCTTT.